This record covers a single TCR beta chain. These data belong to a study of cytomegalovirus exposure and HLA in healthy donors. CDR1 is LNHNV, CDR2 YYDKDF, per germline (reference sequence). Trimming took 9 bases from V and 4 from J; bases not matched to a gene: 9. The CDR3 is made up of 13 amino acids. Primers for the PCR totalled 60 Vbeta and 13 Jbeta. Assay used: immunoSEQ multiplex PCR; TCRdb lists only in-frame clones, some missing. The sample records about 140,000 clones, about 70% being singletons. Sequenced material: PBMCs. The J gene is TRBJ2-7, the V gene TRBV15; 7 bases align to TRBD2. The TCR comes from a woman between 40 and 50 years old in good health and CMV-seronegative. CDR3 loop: CATRASGVYEQYF. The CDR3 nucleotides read TGTGCCACACGGGCGAGCGGGGTATACGAGCAGTACTTC.